This is a list of T cell receptor beta chains from one sample in a study of OX40 agonist ivuxolimab in advanced cancers. TCRdb's copy holds only in-frame clones and misses some; the assay was immunoSEQ multiplex PCR. The sample carries over 45,000 clones, over 90% recorded once. The starting material was CD4+ or CD8+ T cells sorted from blood, obtained in a trial of the OX40 agonist ivuxolimab. These TCRs come from an adult with an advanced solid tumor such as melanoma, head and neck, liver or kidney cancer. CDR3s include the opening cysteine and the closing phenylalanine or tryptophan. Fields, in order: clone size, D gene, V gene, J gene, CDR3 DNA, CDR3 protein. A D gene is named only where the DNA matches it firmly. The listing skips clone size in some rows; elsewhere it reads once, few, many or a size class.

clone_size: NA; d_call: TRBD1; v_call: TRBV6-1; j_call: TRBJ1-1; cdr3_nt: TGTGCCAGCAGGACAGGGGGCTGGGAGGCTTTCTTT; cdr3_aa: CASRTGGWEAFF
clone_size: NA; d_call: NA; v_call: TRBV9; j_call: TRBJ2-1; cdr3_nt: TGTGCCAGCAGCGGAACTGGCCTGGCGGGTTACAATGAGCAGTTCTTC; cdr3_aa: CASSGTGLAGYNEQFF
clone_size: NA; d_call: NA; v_call: TRBV28; j_call: TRBJ1-5; cdr3_nt: TGTGCCAGCAGACTACAGGGAGGGGGCAATCAGCCCCAGCATTTT; cdr3_aa: CASRLQGGGNQPQHF
clone_size: NA; d_call: NA; v_call: TRBV6-6; j_call: TRBJ1-4; cdr3_nt: TGTGCCAGGAGGCAGTTCGGGGAAAAACTGTTTTTT; cdr3_aa: CARRQFGEKLFF
clone_size: NA; d_call: NA; v_call: TRBV2; j_call: TRBJ1-2; cdr3_nt: TGTGCCAGCAGCGGAGGGGGAGTCTATGGCTACACCTTC; cdr3_aa: CASSGGGVYGYTF
clone_size: NA; d_call: NA; v_call: TRBV23-1; j_call: TRBJ2-7; cdr3_nt: TGCGCCAGCAGTCAAAGTTCCCGGGGGGCATACGAGCAGTACTTC; cdr3_aa: CASSQSSRGAYEQYF
clone_size: NA; d_call: NA; v_call: TRBV5-6; j_call: TRBJ2-1; cdr3_nt: TGTGCCAGCAGCTTGGGGGGGCAGCAGTTCTTC; cdr3_aa: CASSLGGQQFF
clone_size: NA; d_call: NA; v_call: TRBV6-5; j_call: TRBJ2-1; cdr3_nt: TGTGCCAGCAGTTTCGGCTGGAGGACAGACAATGAGCAGTTCTTC; cdr3_aa: CASSFGWRTDNEQFF
clone_size: NA; d_call: NA; v_call: TRBV7-9; j_call: TRBJ2-7; cdr3_nt: TGTGCCAGCAGCTTTGAGGGGTCTTCCTACGAGCAGTACTTC; cdr3_aa: CASSFEGSSYEQYF
clone_size: NA; d_call: NA; v_call: TRBV13; j_call: TRBJ1-1; cdr3_nt: TGTGCCAGCAGCTTTGGGGACCTCCGGGGGACTGAAGCTTTCTTT; cdr3_aa: CASSFGDLRGTEAFF
clone_size: NA; d_call: NA; v_call: TRBV28; j_call: TRBJ1-2; cdr3_nt: TGTGCCAGCAGTCTCACCCTACCTCTTAACTATGGCTACACCTTC; cdr3_aa: CASSLTLPLNYGYTF
clone_size: NA; d_call: TRBD2; v_call: TRBV11-2; j_call: TRBJ2-3; cdr3_nt: TGTGCCAGCAGTCCCGGACTAGCGGGAGGGCTCACAGATACGCAGTATTTT; cdr3_aa: CASSPGLAGGLTDTQYF
clone_size: NA; d_call: NA; v_call: TRBV19; j_call: TRBJ2-7; cdr3_nt: TGTGCCAGTAGAATCCGGGACACCTCCTACGAGCAGTACTTC; cdr3_aa: CASRIRDTSYEQYF
clone_size: NA; d_call: NA; v_call: TRBV4-3; j_call: TRBJ1-5; cdr3_nt: TGCGCCAGCAGCCGCCTGACAGGTCAAGATCAGCCCCAGCATTTT; cdr3_aa: CASSRLTGQDQPQHF
clone_size: NA; d_call: TRBD1; v_call: TRBV5-4; j_call: TRBJ2-7; cdr3_nt: TGTGCCAGCAGCTTGGGGGGCGACAGGGGATACGAGCAGTACTTC; cdr3_aa: CASSLGGDRGYEQYF
clone_size: NA; d_call: NA; v_call: TRBV5-4; j_call: TRBJ1-4; cdr3_nt: TGTGCCAGCAGCTTGGGGGAAAAACTGTTTTTT; cdr3_aa: CASSLGEKLFF
clone_size: once; d_call: TRBD2; v_call: TRBV4-3; j_call: TRBJ2-3; cdr3_nt: TGCGCCAGCAGCCAAGAGGGTAGCGGGAGCACAGATACGCAGTATTTT; cdr3_aa: CASSQEGSGSTDTQYF
clone_size: once; d_call: TRBD2; v_call: TRBV19; j_call: TRBJ2-7; cdr3_nt: TGTGCCAGTAGTATGGGACTAGCGGGAGATGGGGCCTACGAGCAGTACTTC; cdr3_aa: CASSMGLAGDGAYEQYF
clone_size: NA; d_call: TRBD1; v_call: TRBV7-9; j_call: TRBJ1-1; cdr3_nt: TGTGCCAGCAGACCAGGGGGCACTGAAGCTTTCTTT; cdr3_aa: CASRPGGTEAFF
clone_size: NA; d_call: NA; v_call: TRBV7-3; j_call: TRBJ2-1; cdr3_nt: TGTGCCAGCAGCGGGAGACTAGTCGAGCAGTTCTTC; cdr3_aa: CASSGRLVEQFF
clone_size: NA; d_call: NA; v_call: TRBV11-2; j_call: TRBJ2-3; cdr3_nt: TGTGCCAGCAGCTTACCCCCGGGGTGGGGGGAAAGGAGGACAGATACGCAGTATTTT; cdr3_aa: CASSLPPGWGERRTDTQYF
clone_size: NA; d_call: NA; v_call: TRBV29-1; j_call: TRBJ2-7; cdr3_nt: TGCAGCGTTGTGGGGGGAGAGGCCTACGAGCAGTACTTC; cdr3_aa: CSVVGGEAYEQYF
clone_size: NA; d_call: NA; v_call: TRBV28; j_call: TRBJ2-2; cdr3_nt: TGTGCCAGCAGTCCTTGGATGAGCCAGCAGAACACCGGGGAGCTGTTTTTT; cdr3_aa: CASSPWMSQQNTGELFF
clone_size: NA; d_call: NA; v_call: TRBV28; j_call: TRBJ2-1; cdr3_nt: TGTGCCAGCAGTGTACAGATACAGGGCCTTCAGCAGTTCTTC; cdr3_aa: CASSVQIQGLQQFF
clone_size: NA; d_call: NA; v_call: TRBV13; j_call: TRBJ2-3; cdr3_nt: TGTGCCAGCAGCTTAGGGCAACGCACAGATACGCAGTATTTT; cdr3_aa: CASSLGQRTDTQYF
clone_size: NA; d_call: NA; v_call: TRBV25-1; j_call: TRBJ1-2; cdr3_nt: TGTGCCAGCAGGGCCGGGGCAGGAGTGGATGGCTACACCTTC; cdr3_aa: CASRAGAGVDGYTF
clone_size: NA; d_call: NA; v_call: TRBV19; j_call: TRBJ1-5; cdr3_nt: TGTGCCAGTAGTATAACGACCAGACTTCAGGGAGAGAGACATCAGCCCCAGCATTTT; cdr3_aa: CASSITTRLQGERHQPQHF
clone_size: NA; d_call: NA; v_call: TRBV9; j_call: TRBJ2-3; cdr3_nt: TGTGCCAGCAGCGTAGGGGTCGTGAGCTCAGATACGCAGTATTTT; cdr3_aa: CASSVGVVSSDTQYF
clone_size: NA; d_call: NA; v_call: TRBV6-5; j_call: TRBJ1-1; cdr3_nt: TGTGCCAGCAGTTACTCGGGATCGAACACTGAAGCTTTCTTT; cdr3_aa: CASSYSGSNTEAFF
clone_size: NA; d_call: NA; v_call: TRBV9; j_call: TRBJ2-1; cdr3_nt: TGTGCCAGCAGCGTAGGAGGGCTGGGTGAGCAGTTCTTC; cdr3_aa: CASSVGGLGEQFF
clone_size: NA; d_call: NA; v_call: TRBV19; j_call: TRBJ1-5; cdr3_nt: TGTGCCAGTAAGACCCCCGGGTGGTTAGATCAGCCCCAGCATTTT; cdr3_aa: CASKTPGWLDQPQHF
clone_size: NA; d_call: TRBD2; v_call: TRBV5-1; j_call: TRBJ2-5; cdr3_nt: TGCGCCAGCAGCTTGGGCACTAGCGGGAGAACAGAGACCCAGTACTTC; cdr3_aa: CASSLGTSGRTETQYF
clone_size: NA; d_call: TRBD1; v_call: TRBV28; j_call: TRBJ1-4; cdr3_nt: TGTGCCAGCAGTTTGGAGACAGGGGCTGATGAAAAACTGTTTTTT; cdr3_aa: CASSLETGADEKLFF
clone_size: NA; d_call: TRBD2; v_call: TRBV9; j_call: TRBJ2-2; cdr3_nt: TGTGCCAGCAGCGGACGTAGTGCGGGAGCGACCGGGGAGCTGTTTTTT; cdr3_aa: CASSGRSAGATGELFF
clone_size: NA; d_call: TRBD2; v_call: TRBV19; j_call: TRBJ2-7; cdr3_nt: TGTGCCAGTAGCGCCGGACTAGCGGGAGGGCCCAACTTCTACGAGCAGTACTTC; cdr3_aa: CASSAGLAGGPNFYEQYF
clone_size: NA; d_call: NA; v_call: TRBV27; j_call: TRBJ2-7; cdr3_nt: TGTGCCAGCAGTGGACAGACCTACGAGCAGTACTTC; cdr3_aa: CASSGQTYEQYF
clone_size: NA; d_call: NA; v_call: TRBV19; j_call: TRBJ2-7; cdr3_nt: TGTGCCAGTAGTATTATGTCGTCAGCCTACGAGCAGTACTTC; cdr3_aa: CASSIMSSAYEQYF
clone_size: NA; d_call: NA; v_call: TRBV28; j_call: TRBJ2-7; cdr3_nt: TGTGCCAGCAGTATCCCCCCGGGTCCTGAGTACGAGCAGTACTTC; cdr3_aa: CASSIPPGPEYEQYF